The T cell receptor beta chain under discussion was sequenced for a study of vaccination effects on CD4 cells after COVID-19. Pools of viral peptides were used by the ViraFEST assay to expand antigen-specific CD4+ T cells ahead of sequencing. CD4+ T cells were isolated after 10 days of culture. A few million PBMC were seeded per well and grown in the presence of roughly 10 IU/ml IL-2 and 9.5 to 10 ug/ml peptides. A half-volume exchange with IL-2 medium occurred on days 3 and 7. J was trimmed by 7 bases and V by 4 bases; bases with no gene match: 5. The length of the CDR3 is 13 residues. From germline, CDR1 is ENHRY and CDR2 SYGVKD. The table came from immunoSEQ multiplex PCR; TCRdb's copy has only in-frame clones and leaves some out. The sample includes 14,000 or so clones, over 65% of them seen just once. Of note for this clone: Its antigen is not known.

This chain links TRBV10-3 with TRBJ1-2, with TRBD1 matching 8 bases. The sample in question was CD4+ T cells from PBMCs cultured with HCoV-229E spike peptides, obtained before COVID-19 vaccination. The source of this sequence is a human donor who received a COVID-19 vaccine. CDR3: CAISVDREGGYTF. In DNA, the CDR3 is TGTGCCATCAGTGTGGACAGGGAAGGTGGCTACACCTTC.